Listed here is a single T cell receptor (beta chain). This entry is derived from a study of CD8+ T cells in alopecia areata. Overall study context: Treated patients were given 5 to 10 mg oral tofacitinib twice daily.

The authors extracted RNA and reverse transcribed it into cDNA as the sequencing template. Produced via immunoSEQ multiplex PCR; TCRdb's table is partial and in-frame only. Of fewer than 20,000 clones listed, 60% to 80% are singletons. The investigators collected lesional scalp punch biopsies and peripheral blood from alopecia areata patients. Germline V gene lookup returns CDR1 LGHNA and CDR2 YSLEER. The CDR3 is 15 amino acids. V was pared by 0 bases and J by 4 bases, with 13 bases between. Sequences were derived from skin, sampled at week 0. The receptor was derived from a human donor with alopecia areata. The chain uses TRBV4-3 and TRBJ2-7; TRBD1 or TRBD2 may be the D gene (6 bases each). The CDR3 here is CASSQDITGAYEQYF. CDR3 nucleotides: TGCGCCAGCAGCCAAGATATAACGGGGGCTTACGAGCAGTACTTC.